Listed below are T cell receptor beta chains from one sample, sequenced in a study of blood T cell repertoires in COVID-19. TCRdb's table, derived via immunoSEQ multiplex PCR, lists solely in-frame clones and lacks some. The table lists about 210,000 clones, roughly 75% of them singletons. The material sequenced was peripheral blood. Source of these receptors: a woman between 65 and 79 years old with acute or convalescent COVID-19. The CDR3 runs from the conserved cysteine through the conserved F or W. Each record gives: V gene, D gene, clone size, J gene, CDR3 protein, CDR3 DNA. The D gene is left open where the match is weak. The listing skips clone size in some rows; elsewhere it reads once, few, many or a size class.

TRBV18,.,.,TRBJ1-2,CASSPDGGGYGYTF,TGTGCCAGCTCACCAGATGGGGGAGGCTATGGCTACACCTTC
TRBV19,.,.,TRBJ2-2,CASSISRELTGELFF,TGTGCCAGTAGTATATCCAGGGAACTCACCGGGGAGCTGTTTTTT
TRBV29-1,TRBD2,few,TRBJ2-1,CSARRTSADEQFF,TGCAGCGCCAGAAGGACTAGCGCCGATGAGCAGTTCTTC
TRBV2,.,.,TRBJ2-7,CASSEQGAGEQYF,TGTGCCAGCTCGGAACAGGGTGCGGGCGAGCAGTACTTC
TRBV12-3/TRBV12-4,TRBD1,.,TRBJ1-4,CASSRQGNEKLFF,TGTGCCAGCAGTCGACAGGGGAATGAAAAACTGTTTTTT
TRBV5-1,TRBD2,.,TRBJ2-4,CASSPGGGATKNIQYF,TGCGCCAGCAGCCCGGGGGGGGGCGCTACCAAAAACATTCAGTACTTC
TRBV9,TRBD1,.,TRBJ2-3,CASSGTGTTDTQYF,TGTGCCAGCAGCGGGACAGGGACCACAGATACGCAGTATTTT
TRBV5-6,TRBD1,few,TRBJ1-1,CASPTPDRAFLLLNTEAFF,TGTGCCAGCCCCACCCCGGACAGGGCTTTTCTCCTTCTGAACACTGAAGCTTTCTTT
TRBV12-3/TRBV12-4,.,.,TRBJ2-3,CASSLRFYDTQYF,TGTGCCAGCAGTTTGCGGTTCTATGATACGCAGTATTTT
TRBV24-1,.,.,TRBJ2-1,CATSDRDSRVYNEQFF,TGTGCCACCAGTGATCGAGACAGTAGGGTTTACAATGAGCAGTTCTTC
TRBV7-6,.,.,TRBJ2-6,CASSVTGQVSGANVLTF,TGTGCCAGCAGCGTTACAGGGCAGGTCTCTGGGGCCAACGTCCTGACTTTC
TRBV5-1,TRBD1,once,TRBJ1-4,CASSVTGATNEKLFF,TGCGCCAGCAGCGTAACAGGGGCAACTAATGAAAAACTGTTTTTT
TRBV5-1,.,.,TRBJ2-3,CASSLANRADTQYF,TGCGCCAGCAGCTTGGCTAACAGGGCAGATACGCAGTATTTT
TRBV18,.,.,TRBJ1-2,CASSPSDTNYGYTF,TGTGCCAGCTCACCTAGCGACACAAACTATGGCTACACCTTC
TRBV21-1,.,.,TRBJ2-2,CASSKSRAGGTGELFF,TGTGCCAGCAGCAAATCGCGAGCGGGGGGCACCGGGGAGCTGTTTTTT
TRBV3-1/TRBV3-2,TRBD2,.,TRBJ2-7,CASSRTSGSSQYF,TGTGCCAGCAGCCGGACTAGCGGGTCCTCCCAGTACTTC
TRBV4-2,.,.,TRBJ2-3,CASSQPNSGFATDTQYF,TGTGCCAGCAGCCAACCTAATAGCGGATTTGCCACAGATACGCAGTATTTT
TRBV28,.,.,TRBJ2-7,CASSFGGRGLDEQYF,TGTGCCAGCAGTTTTGGGGGCAGGGGTCTCGACGAGCAGTACTTC
TRBV5-6,.,.,TRBJ1-1,CASSLEGKGYTEAFF,TGTGCCAGCAGCTTGGAAGGTAAGGGGTACACTGAAGCTTTCTTT
TRBV15,TRBD2,.,TRBJ2-1,CATSELLLAGGLNEQFF,TGTGCCACCAGCGAGTTGCTACTAGCGGGGGGGCTGAATGAGCAGTTCTTC
TRBV5-6,TRBD2,.,TRBJ2-3,CASTSGADTQYF,TGTGCCAGCACCAGCGGGGCAGATACGCAGTATTTT
TRBV30,.,many,TRBJ1-2,CAWSGGGVGYTF,TGTGCCTGGAGTGGAGGGGGTGTAGGCTACACCTTC
TRBV19,TRBD1,.,TRBJ2-7,CASSTGQGTYEQYF,TGTGCCAGTAGCACGGGACAGGGGACCTACGAGCAGTACTTC
TRBV11-2,.,.,TRBJ2-5,CASSLGGQETQYF,TGTGCCAGCAGCTTAGGAGGGCAAGAGACCCAGTACTTC
TRBV6-2/TRBV6-3,.,.,TRBJ2-5,CASSRAGRRETQYF,TGTGCCAGCAGCCGGGCTGGCAGAAGAGAGACCCAGTACTTC
TRBV5-1,.,.,TRBJ2-7,CASSLGPLREQYF,TGCGCCAGCAGCTTGGGTCCCCTACGGGAGCAGTACTTC
TRBV5-4,.,.,TRBJ2-7,CASSLAGGDEQYF,TGTGCCAGCAGCTTGGCCGGCGGGGACGAGCAGTACTTC
TRBV9,.,.,TRBJ2-7,CASSVAAGAFREQYF,TGTGCCAGCAGCGTAGCGGCAGGGGCTTTTAGGGAGCAGTACTTC
TRBV9,.,.,TRBJ1-2,CASSAPGNGYTF,TGTGCCAGCAGCGCCCCAGGGAATGGCTACACCTTC
TRBV3-1/TRBV3-2,.,.,TRBJ1-5,CASSQDGGTTQPQHF,TGTGCCAGCAGCCAAGATGGGGGGACGACTCAGCCCCAGCATTTT
TRBV7-9,.,.,TRBJ2-2,CASSLGTGIDTGELFF,TGTGCCAGCAGCTTAGGTACAGGCATCGACACCGGGGAGCTGTTTTTT
TRBV6-5,TRBD2,.,TRBJ2-3,CASSFRLAGAPKYF,TGTGCCAGCAGTTTCAGACTAGCGGGGGCCCCGAAGTATTTT
TRBV4-1,TRBD1,.,TRBJ2-3,CASSSEQGRDTQYF,TGCGCCAGCAGCTCGGAACAGGGGAGAGATACGCAGTATTTT
TRBV6-4,.,.,TRBJ2-1,CASSEMGGYEQFF,TGTGCCAGCAGTGAGATGGGGGGTTATGAGCAGTTCTTC
TRBV5-4,.,.,TRBJ2-3,CASRGPLEGTDTQYF,TGTGCCAGCAGAGGACCCCTGGAGGGCACAGATACGCAGTATTTT
TRBV24-1,.,.,TRBJ1-5,CATSDFRGVQPQHF,TGTGCCACCAGTGATTTTCGGGGGGTGCAGCCCCAGCATTTT
TRBV5-6,TRBD1,.,TRBJ2-7,CASSRGQFLDYEQYF,TGTGCCAGCAGCAGGGGACAGTTTTTGGACTACGAGCAGTACTTC
TRBV30,.,.,TRBJ2-5,CAWSKGGGTTQYF,TGTGCCTGGAGCAAAGGGGGGGGGACGACCCAGTACTTC
TRBV16,TRBD1,.,TRBJ1-1,CASSHARGTEAFF,TGTGCCAGCAGCCATGCCAGGGGGACTGAAGCTTTCTTT
TRBV4-1,.,few,TRBJ2-1,CASSQGTVERGTPPTFQFF,TGCGCCAGCAGCCAAGGTACCGTCGAAAGGGGGACCCCACCTACATTTCAGTTCTTC
TRBV7-2,.,.,TRBJ2-2,CASTEGRTTGELFF,TGTGCCAGCACCGAAGGGAGGACCACCGGGGAGCTGTTTTTT
TRBV5-1,.,.,TRBJ2-7,CASSFGHEVGEQYF,TGCGCCAGCAGCTTCGGACATGAAGTGGGCGAGCAGTACTTC
TRBV5-1,.,few,TRBJ2-1,CASSLATTRGNEQFF,TGCGCCAGCAGCTTGGCCACGACTAGAGGCAATGAGCAGTTCTTC
TRBV19,.,many,TRBJ1-2,CASSPGGGGYGYTF,TGTGCCAGTAGCCCCGGCGGGGGAGGCTATGGCTACACCTTC
TRBV20-1,TRBD2,.,TRBJ2-6,CSASAGRAGANVLTF,TGCAGTGCTAGTGCCGGGAGGGCAGGGGCCAACGTCCTGACTTTC
TRBV7-2,.,.,TRBJ2-6,CASSLVVRLTGANVLTF,TGTGCCAGCAGCTTAGTAGTCAGGCTGACTGGGGCCAACGTCCTGACTTTC
TRBV27,.,many,TRBJ1-1,CASSLYGTGGGTEAFF,TGTGCCAGCAGTTTATACGGGACCGGGGGTGGCACTGAAGCTTTCTTT
TRBV15,.,.,TRBJ2-2,CATSTDRTGELFF,TGTGCCACCAGCACTGACAGGACCGGGGAGCTGTTTTTT
TRBV10-2,TRBD1,.,TRBJ2-3,CASIKGSGQGITDTQYF,TGCGCCAGCATTAAGGGGTCGGGACAGGGGATTACAGATACGCAGTATTTT
TRBV29-1,TRBD1,.,TRBJ2-7,CSEEVVTTGVYEQYF,TGCAGTGAGGAAGTGGTAACAACAGGGGTCTACGAGCAGTACTTC
TRBV6-5,.,.,TRBJ2-2,CASSRDPNTGELFF,TGTGCCAGCAGCCGGGATCCAAACACCGGGGAGCTGTTTTTT
TRBV19,TRBD1,.,TRBJ1-1,CASSQGGGTEAFF,TGTGCCAGTAGTCAGGGGGGTGGGACTGAAGCTTTCTTT
TRBV29-1,TRBD1,.,TRBJ1-5,CSVEMGQGGNQPQHF,TGCAGCGTTGAGATGGGACAGGGAGGCAATCAGCCCCAGCATTTT
TRBV2,.,.,TRBJ2-4,CASFGDTYQDKNIQYF,TGTGCCAGCTTCGGGGACACTTACCAGGACAAAAACATTCAGTACTTC
TRBV6-5,.,.,TRBJ1-4,CASRQEGGKLFF,TGTGCCAGCAGGCAGGAGGGCGGAAAACTGTTTTTT
TRBV2,.,.,TRBJ1-4,CASSEYGRTQGFLGEKLFF,TGTGCCAGCAGTGAATACGGGAGGACCCAGGGTTTTCTCGGAGAAAAACTGTTTTTT
TRBV5-6,.,.,TRBJ1-1,CASSLAGITEAFF,TGTGCCAGCAGCTTGGCCGGGATCACTGAAGCTTTCTTT
TRBV5-4,TRBD2,few,TRBJ2-3,CASSEGGLAGADTQYF,TGTGCCAGCAGCGAGGGGGGACTAGCGGGGGCAGATACGCAGTATTTT
TRBV6-1,TRBD2,.,TRBJ2-7,CASSDVILAGGYEQYF,TGTGCCAGCAGTGACGTTATACTAGCGGGGGGGTACGAGCAGTACTTC